Listed here are 20 T cell receptor beta chains from one sample, sequenced in a study of T cell responses to AZD1222 COVID-19 vaccine. The protocol was immunoSEQ multiplex PCR, while the TCRdb copy is restricted to in-frame clones and leaves out a portion. The table includes around 110,000 clones, 88% detected once. The sequencing here drew on peripheral blood, taken on day 0 of AZD1222 vaccination. The receptors derive from an adult in good health.

The chain is built from TRBV12-5 and TRBJ2-2; D perhaps matches TRBD2 (6 bases). The CDR3 totals 15 residues. The germline V gene has CDR1 LGHNT and CDR2 FRNRAP. Trimming removed 0 bases at V and 5 bases at J, with 10 bases between. The CDR3 here is CASGLVNGGTGELFF. The DNA for the CDR3 is TGTGCTAGTGGTTTGGTAAACGGAGGGACCGGGGAGCTGTTTTTT. The variable domain in full, with the rest retrieved from reference TRBV12-5 and TRBJ2-2, is DARVTQTPRHKVTEMGQEVTMRCQPILGHNTVFWYRQTMMQGLELLAYFRNRAPLDDSGMPKDRFSAEMPDATLATLKIQPSEPRDSAVYFCASGLVNGGTGELFFGEGSRLTVL.

This chain joins TRBV2 and TRBJ1-2, with 8 bases fitting TRBD1. V trimming: 6 bases; J trimming: 3 bases; junction bases outside the gene matches: 3. This CDR3 has 13 residues. The germline CDR1 and CDR2 sequences are SNHLY and FYNNEI. DNA for the CDR3: TGTGCCAGCAGCCCGGGACAGGACTATGGCTACACCTTC. Amino acid sequence: CASSPGQDYGYTF.

This clone has a handful of counts. The chain has TRBV3-1 (or the pseudogene TRBV3-2) and TRBJ2-1; D may be TRBD1 (5 bases). This CDR3 region has 14 residues. Germline V CDR1 and CDR2: LGHDT, YNNKEL (reference sequence). V lost 5 bases, J lost 7 bases, and 15 bases lay in between. Here the CDR3 reads CASSKSDTSNEQFF. The CDR3, as DNA: TGTGCCAGCAGCAAATCGGACACATCGAATGAGCAGTTCTTC.

This chain uses TRBV18 with TRBJ2-4; 9 bases fit TRBD2. Unmatched junction bases numbered 18, after V lost 3 bases and J lost 0 bases. The CDR3 loop spans 21 amino acids. Germline V CDR1 and CDR2: KGHSH, LQKENI. This CDR3 is CASSPRHSLAGLLVAKNIQYF. The DNA of the CDR3 is TGTGCCAGCTCACCGCGACATTCCCTAGCGGGGCTGCTTGTAGCCAAAAACATTCAGTACTTC. The variable domain in full, with the rest retrieved from reference TRBV18 and TRBJ2-4, is NAGVMQNPRHLVRRRGQEARLRCSPMKGHSHVYWYRQLPEEGLKFMVYLQKENIIDESGMPKERFSAEFPKEGPSILRIQQVVRGDSAAYFCASSPRHSLAGLLVAKNIQYFGAGTRLSVL.

In the case of this clone: The sample contains more than one DNA sequence encoding this CDR3. The chain recombines TRBV5-1 with TRBJ2-5; D unclear. V was pared by 0 bases and J by 2 bases, with 5 bases between. The CDR3 consists of 13 residues. Germline assignment: CDR1 SGHRS and CDR2 YFSETQ. The CDR3 region has the DNA TGCGCCAGCAGCTTGGGGGTACAAGAGACCCAGTACTTC. Its translation is CASSLGVQETQYF.

The chain combines TRBV11-2 with TRBJ2-3, with D maybe TRBD2 (6 bases). Trimming removed 6 bases at V and 1 base at J, with 23 bases between. The CDR3 has 18 amino acids. From germline, CDR1 is SGHAT and CDR2 FQNNGV. The CDR3 region is CASSPPGSSAGGTDTQYF. The CDR3 coding sequence is TGTGCCAGCAGTCCTCCCGGGAGTAGCGCAGGCGGCACAGATACGCAGTATTTT.

This clone was observed a few times. One end of the junction varies from germline; a read error may be responsible. V is TRBV6-5 and J is TRBJ1-1, with a tentative D call TRBD1 (6 bases). Germline V gene sequence: CDR1 MNHEY, CDR2 SVGAGI. The CDR3 is 13 residues long. The CDR3 is CASNYQGSTEAFF. CDR3 DNA: TGTGCCAGCAATTACCAGGGGAGCACTGAAGCTTTCTTT.

This clone has a single count. The chain carries TRBV6-5 and TRBJ2-5, with D uncertain. V lost 0 bases, J lost 4 bases, and 9 bases lay in between. The CDR3 runs 14 residues. CDR1 is MNHEY, CDR2 SVGAGI, per germline. In DNA, the CDR3 is TGTGCCAGCAGTTACTCTTCGACCCGAGAGACCCAGTACTTC. Protein product: CASSYSSTRETQYF.

This chain uses TRBV2 with TRBJ2-3; the D is unclear. Per germline, CDR1 SNHLY and CDR2 FYNNEI. The CDR3 consists of 14 residues. V lost 1 base and J 5 bases, leaving 10 bases between the germline ends. The CDR3 protein is CASSEVGPQDTQYF. CDR3 coding DNA: TGTGCCAGCAGTGAAGTGGGTCCCCAAGATACGCAGTATTTT.

The V and J genes are TRBV5-4 and TRBJ2-3; TRBD2 matches 8 bases. Trimming at V came to 3 bases and at J to 0 bases, leaving 6 bases not matched to a gene. This CDR3 contains 16 residues. The germline gives CDR1 SGHNT, CDR2 YYREEE (reference sequence). CDR3 protein: CASSYGGGRSTDTQYF. CDR3 DNA: TGTGCCAGCAGCTACGGGGGGGGCCGTAGCACAGATACGCAGTATTTT.

The rearrangement links TRBV19 to TRBJ1-1, with D unclear. V was clipped by 3 bases and J by 0 bases, with 5 bases between them. Per the germline V gene, CDR1 is LNHDA and CDR2 is SQIVND (reference sequence). This CDR3 has 13 residues. The CDR3 bases are TGTGCCAGTAGTATCTATATGAACACTGAAGCTTTCTTT. Translation gives CASSIYMNTEAFF.

This clone was observed a few times. The V and J genes are TRBV18 and TRBJ1-5, with a weak D call TRBD1 (6 bases). This CDR3 region has 16 residues. CDR1 is KGHSH, CDR2 LQKENI, per germline. The ends were cut back, 6 bases at V and 1 base at J, with 16 bases in the middle. The DNA of the CDR3 is TGTGCCAGCTCCTTCAATCCCAGGGGCAGCAATCAGCCCCAGCATTTT. Amino acid sequence: CASSFNPRGSNQPQHF.

The chain uses TRBV7-2 and TRBJ2-1; 8 bases are a match to TRBD1. Germline V gives CDR1 SGHTA, CDR2 FQGNSA. The junction had 7 bases not matched to a gene; V was cut back by 3 bases and J by 6 bases. The CDR3 is 15 residues long. DNA of the CDR3: TGTGCCAGCAGCTTGCAGGGACAGGTCGGCAATGAGCAGTTCTTC. The encoded protein is CASSLQGQVGNEQFF.

This clone was detected only a few times. The V and J genes are TRBV18 and TRBJ1-5, with TRBD1 matching over 7 bases. Germline V lookup: CDR1 KGHSH, CDR2 LQKENI. Germline trimming cut 4 bases from V and 7 bases from J; bases unmatched to any gene: 4. This CDR3 is built from 13 residues. CDR3 nucleotides: TGTGCCAGCTCACAGGGGGCTAGACAGCCCCAGCATTTT. Translating it yields CASSQGARQPQHF.

This sequence joins TRBV11-2 and TRBJ2-7; 11 bases are shared with TRBD2. V trimming: 1 base; J trimming: 1 base; junction bases outside the gene matches: 6. Per germline, CDR1 SGHAT and CDR2 FQNNGV. The CDR3 runs 17 residues. CDR3: CASSLVGGTSGSYEQYF. CDR3 in DNA: TGTGCCAGCAGCTTAGTGGGCGGGACTAGCGGTTCCTACGAGCAGTACTTC.

The chain couples TRBV28 to TRBJ2-5; the D gene is possibly TRBD1 (5 bases). From germline, CDR1 is MDHEN and CDR2 SYDVKM. V lost 2 bases to trimming and J lost 2 bases, with 12 bases between them. This CDR3 region has 15 residues. The DNA of the CDR3 is TGTGCCAGCAGTTTAGCCGGAACAGGACAAGAGACCCAGTACTTC. This gives the protein CASSLAGTGQETQYF.

The genes are TRBV20-1 and TRBJ1-5; the match to TRBD1 covers 10 bases. V lost 3 bases to trimming and J lost 6 bases; unmatched junction nucleotides: 8. This CDR3 spans 15 amino acids. Germline CDR1 reads DFQATT; CDR2 reads SNEGSKA (reference sequence). This chain's CDR3 is CSASPRTGGGQPQHF. The CDR3 nucleotides read TGCAGTGCTAGTCCCCGGACAGGGGGAGGTCAGCCCCAGCATTTT.

V is TRBV5-6 and J is TRBJ1-5, with 7 bases that match TRBD1. Germline V CDR1 and CDR2: SGHDT, YYEEEE. V trimming: 6 bases; J trimming: 4 bases; junction bases outside the gene matches: 7. The CDR3 sequence is 14 residues long. In DNA form, the CDR3 reads TGTGCCAGCAAATTGGCAGGGGGAAATCAGCCCCAGCATTTT. This codes for CASKLAGGNQPQHF.

V usage is TRBV6-5 and J usage is TRBJ1-6; the match to TRBD1 covers 8 bases. The CDR3 totals 15 residues. Germline CDR1 and CDR2: MNHEY and SVGAGI. Trimming took 6 bases from V and 4 from J; bases not matched to a gene: 5. This CDR3 reads CASSRTGPYNSPLHF. For the CDR3, the DNA is TGTGCCAGCAGCCGGACAGGGCCTTATAATTCACCCCTCCACTTT.

This clone appeared once. CDR3 sequence reads: CASSNRDSPLHF. The CDR3 DNA sequence: TGTGCCAGTAGTAACAGGGACTCACCCCTCCACTTT. The gene calls are TRBV19 and TRBJ1-6; D may be TRBD1 (6 bases). The CDR3 covers 12 residues. Germline lookup yields CDR1 LNHDA and CDR2 SQIVND (reference sequence). The germline V and J ends were trimmed by 4 bases and 10 bases, with 8 bases remaining between them.